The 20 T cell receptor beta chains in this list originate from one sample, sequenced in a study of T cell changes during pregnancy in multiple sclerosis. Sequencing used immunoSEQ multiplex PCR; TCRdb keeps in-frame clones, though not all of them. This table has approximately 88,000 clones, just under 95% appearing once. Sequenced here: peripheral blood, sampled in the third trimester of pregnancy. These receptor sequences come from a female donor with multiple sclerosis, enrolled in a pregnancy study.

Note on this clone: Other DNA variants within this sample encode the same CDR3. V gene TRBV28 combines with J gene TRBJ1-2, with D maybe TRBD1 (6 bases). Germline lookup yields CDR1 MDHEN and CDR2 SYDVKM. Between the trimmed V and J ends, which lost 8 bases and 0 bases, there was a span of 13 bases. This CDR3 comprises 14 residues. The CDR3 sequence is CASSLGAANYGYTF. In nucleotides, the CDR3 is TGTGCCAGCTCGCTGGGGGCAGCTAACTATGGCTACACCTTC.

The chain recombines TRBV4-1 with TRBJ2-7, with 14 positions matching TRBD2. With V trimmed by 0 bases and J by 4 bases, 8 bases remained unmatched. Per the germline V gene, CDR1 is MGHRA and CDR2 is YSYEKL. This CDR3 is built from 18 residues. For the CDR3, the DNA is TGCGCCAGCAGCCAAGATTATCGGACTAGCGGGAGGAGGTACGAGCAGTACTTC. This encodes CASSQDYRTSGRRYEQYF.

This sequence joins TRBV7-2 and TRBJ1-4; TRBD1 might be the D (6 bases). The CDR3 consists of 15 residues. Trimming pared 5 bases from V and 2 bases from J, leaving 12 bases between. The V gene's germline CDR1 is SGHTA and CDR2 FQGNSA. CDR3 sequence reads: CASSPIGQTNEKLFF. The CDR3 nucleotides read TGTGCCAGCAGCCCCATAGGACAGACTAATGAAAAACTGTTTTTT.

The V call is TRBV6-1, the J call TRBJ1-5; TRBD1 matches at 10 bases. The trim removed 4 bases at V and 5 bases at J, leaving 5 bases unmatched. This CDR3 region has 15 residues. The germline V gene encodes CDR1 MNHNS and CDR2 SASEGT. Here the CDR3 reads CASSVQTGGHQPQHF. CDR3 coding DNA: TGTGCCAGCAGTGTCCAGACAGGGGGCCATCAGCCCCAGCATTTT.

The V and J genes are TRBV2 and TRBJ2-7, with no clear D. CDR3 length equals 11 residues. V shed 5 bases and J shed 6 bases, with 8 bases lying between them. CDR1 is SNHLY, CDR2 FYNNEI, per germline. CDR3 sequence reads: CASSPPSEQYF. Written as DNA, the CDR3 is TGTGCCAGCAGTCCCCCATCCGAGCAGTACTTC.

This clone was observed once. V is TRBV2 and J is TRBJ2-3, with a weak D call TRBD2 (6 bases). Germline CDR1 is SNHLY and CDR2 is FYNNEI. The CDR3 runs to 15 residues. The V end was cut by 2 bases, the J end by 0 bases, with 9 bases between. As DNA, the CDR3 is TGTGCCAGCAGTGAAAGGACTACTAGCACAGATACGCAGTATTTT. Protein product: CASSERTTSTDTQYF.

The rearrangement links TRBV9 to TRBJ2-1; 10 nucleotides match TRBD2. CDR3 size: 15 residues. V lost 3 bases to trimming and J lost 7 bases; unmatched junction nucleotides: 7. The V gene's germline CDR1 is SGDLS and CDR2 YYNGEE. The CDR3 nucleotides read TGTGCCAGCAGCGCCGGGACTAGCGTGTCAAATGAGCAGTTCTTC. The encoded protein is CASSAGTSVSNEQFF.

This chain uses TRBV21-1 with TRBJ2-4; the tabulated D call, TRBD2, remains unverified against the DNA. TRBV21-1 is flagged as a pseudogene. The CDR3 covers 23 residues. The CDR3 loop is CASSKSAGGLAGEVSRAKNIQYF. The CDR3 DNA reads TGTGCCAGCAGCAAATCAGCTGGGGGACTAGCGGGAGAGGTAAGTAGGGCCAAAAACATTCAGTACTTC.

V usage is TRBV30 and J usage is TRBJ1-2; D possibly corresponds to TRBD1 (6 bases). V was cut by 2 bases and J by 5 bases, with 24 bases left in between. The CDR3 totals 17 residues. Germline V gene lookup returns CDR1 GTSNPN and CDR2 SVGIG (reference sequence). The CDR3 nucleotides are TGTGCCTGGAGTAGAAGAACAGGGAAGTTTCTAGATTATGGCTACACCTTC. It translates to CAWSRRTGKFLDYGYTF.

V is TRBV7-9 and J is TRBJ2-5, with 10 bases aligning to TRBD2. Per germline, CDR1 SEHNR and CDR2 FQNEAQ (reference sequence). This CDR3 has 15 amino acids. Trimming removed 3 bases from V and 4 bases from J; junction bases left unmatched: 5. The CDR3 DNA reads TGTGCCAGCAGCTTGACTAGCGGGTTGGCAGAGACCCAGTACTTC. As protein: CASSLTSGLAETQYF.

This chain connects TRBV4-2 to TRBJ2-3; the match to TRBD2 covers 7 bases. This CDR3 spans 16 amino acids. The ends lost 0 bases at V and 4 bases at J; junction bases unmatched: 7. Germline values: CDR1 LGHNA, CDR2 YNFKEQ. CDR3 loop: CASSQEGLVGPDTQYF. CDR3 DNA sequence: TGTGCCAGCAGCCAAGAAGGACTAGTTGGACCAGATACGCAGTATTTT.

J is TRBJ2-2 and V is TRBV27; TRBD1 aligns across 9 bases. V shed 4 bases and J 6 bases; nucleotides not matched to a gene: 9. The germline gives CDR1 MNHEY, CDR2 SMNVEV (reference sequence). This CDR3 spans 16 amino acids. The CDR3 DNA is TGTGCCAGCAGTTGGAGGGGACAGGGTGCGGCCGGGGAGCTGTTTTTT. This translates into CASSWRGQGAAGELFF.

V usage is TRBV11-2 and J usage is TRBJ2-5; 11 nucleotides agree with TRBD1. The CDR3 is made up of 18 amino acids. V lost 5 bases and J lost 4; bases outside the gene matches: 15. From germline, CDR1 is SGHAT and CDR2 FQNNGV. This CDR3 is CASSPDASGQGASETQYF. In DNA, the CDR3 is TGTGCCAGCAGCCCCGACGCGTCCGGACAGGGGGCGTCAGAGACCCAGTACTTC.

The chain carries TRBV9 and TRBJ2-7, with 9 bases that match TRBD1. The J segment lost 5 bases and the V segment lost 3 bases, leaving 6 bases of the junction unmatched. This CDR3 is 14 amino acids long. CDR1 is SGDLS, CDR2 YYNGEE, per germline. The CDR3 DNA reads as TGTGCCAGCAGCGCCGGGACAGGGCTTCACGAGCAGTACTTC. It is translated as CASSAGTGLHEQYF.

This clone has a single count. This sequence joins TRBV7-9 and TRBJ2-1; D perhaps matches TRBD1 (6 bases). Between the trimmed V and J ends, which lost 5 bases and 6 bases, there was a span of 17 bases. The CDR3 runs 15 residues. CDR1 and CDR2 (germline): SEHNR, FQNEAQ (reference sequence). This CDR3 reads CASSHRDISGNEQFF. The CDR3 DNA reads TGTGCCAGCAGCCACCGGGACATCTCGGGCAATGAGCAGTTCTTC.

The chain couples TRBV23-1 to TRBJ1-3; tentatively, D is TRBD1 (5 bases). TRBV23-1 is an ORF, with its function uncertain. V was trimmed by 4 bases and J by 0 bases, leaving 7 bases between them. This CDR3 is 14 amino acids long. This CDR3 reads CASSRGGSGNTIYF. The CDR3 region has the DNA TGCGCCAGCAGTCGGGGGGGCTCTGGAAACACCATATATTTT.

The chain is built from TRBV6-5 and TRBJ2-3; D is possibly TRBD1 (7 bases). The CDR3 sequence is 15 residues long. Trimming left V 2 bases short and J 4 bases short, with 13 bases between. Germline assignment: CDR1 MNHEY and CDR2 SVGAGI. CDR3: CASSYVRGAADTQYF. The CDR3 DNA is TGTGCCAGCAGTTACGTCAGGGGGGCTGCAGATACGCAGTATTTT.

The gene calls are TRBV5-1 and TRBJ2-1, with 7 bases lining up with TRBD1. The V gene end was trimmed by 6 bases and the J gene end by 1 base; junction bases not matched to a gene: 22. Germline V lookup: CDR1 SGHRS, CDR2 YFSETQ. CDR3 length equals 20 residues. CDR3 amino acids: CASNPGEGQFRSLSYNEQFF. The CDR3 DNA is TGCGCCAGCAACCCAGGAGAGGGACAGTTCCGATCTTTATCCTACAATGAGCAGTTCTTC.

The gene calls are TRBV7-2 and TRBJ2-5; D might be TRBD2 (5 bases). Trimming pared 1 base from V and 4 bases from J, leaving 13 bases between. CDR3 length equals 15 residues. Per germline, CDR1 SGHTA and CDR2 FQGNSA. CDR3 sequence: CASSLVGGRSETQYF. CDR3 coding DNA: TGTGCCAGCAGCTTAGTCGGAGGTCGATCAGAGACCCAGTACTTC.

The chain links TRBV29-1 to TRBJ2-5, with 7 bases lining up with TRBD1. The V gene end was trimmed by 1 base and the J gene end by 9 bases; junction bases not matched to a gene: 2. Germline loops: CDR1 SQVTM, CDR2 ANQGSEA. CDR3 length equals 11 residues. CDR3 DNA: TGCAGCGTTGAAGGAACAGGGGCCCAGTACTTC. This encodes CSVEGTGAQYF.